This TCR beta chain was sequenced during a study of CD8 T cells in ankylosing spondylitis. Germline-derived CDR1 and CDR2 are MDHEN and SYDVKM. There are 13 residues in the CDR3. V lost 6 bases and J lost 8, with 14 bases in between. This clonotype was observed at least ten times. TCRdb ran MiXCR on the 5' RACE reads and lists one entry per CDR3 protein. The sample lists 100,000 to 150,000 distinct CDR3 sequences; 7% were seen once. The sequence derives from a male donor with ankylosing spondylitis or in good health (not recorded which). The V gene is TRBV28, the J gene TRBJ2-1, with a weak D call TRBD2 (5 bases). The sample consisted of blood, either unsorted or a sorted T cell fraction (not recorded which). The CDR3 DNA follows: TGTGCCAGCAGATCTACTAGAAACCATGAGCAGTTCTTC. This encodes CASRSTRNHEQFF.